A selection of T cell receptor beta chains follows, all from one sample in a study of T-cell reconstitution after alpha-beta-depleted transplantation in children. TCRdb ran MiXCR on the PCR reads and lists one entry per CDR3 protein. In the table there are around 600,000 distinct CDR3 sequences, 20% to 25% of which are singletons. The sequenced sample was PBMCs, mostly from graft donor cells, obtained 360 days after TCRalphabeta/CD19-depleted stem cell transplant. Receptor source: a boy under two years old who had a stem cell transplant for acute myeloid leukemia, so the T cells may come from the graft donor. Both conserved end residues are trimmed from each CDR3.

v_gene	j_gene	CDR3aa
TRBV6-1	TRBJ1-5	ATQQGTNQPQH
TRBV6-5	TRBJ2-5	ASSYSGRGLGETQY
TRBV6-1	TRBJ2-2	ASSPTGAGTGELF
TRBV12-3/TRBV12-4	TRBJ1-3	ASTNSGNTIY
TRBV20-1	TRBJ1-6	SATSDMASYSPLH
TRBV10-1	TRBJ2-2	ASSDRGPRGSGELF
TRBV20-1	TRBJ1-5	SARGTGTGNNNQPQH
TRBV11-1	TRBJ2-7	ASSWGFIPGQPDYEQY
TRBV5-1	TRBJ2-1	ASSLGQGGHHEQF
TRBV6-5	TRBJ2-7	ASSYSSGVGGYEQY
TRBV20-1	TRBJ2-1	SATLIGGPGGSEQF
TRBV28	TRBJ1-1	ASSEGGTNTEAF
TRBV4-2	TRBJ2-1	ASSFAGYYNEQF
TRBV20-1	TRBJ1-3	SASEGMNLGNTIY
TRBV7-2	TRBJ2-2	ASSNYGGELF
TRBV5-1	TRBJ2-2	ASSLETGTGELF
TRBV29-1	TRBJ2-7	SVETDRPYEQY
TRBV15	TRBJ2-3	ATSRDFRGGTDTQY
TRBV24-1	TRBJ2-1	ATSSGGARYSYNEQF
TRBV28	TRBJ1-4	ASSEPGQEKLF
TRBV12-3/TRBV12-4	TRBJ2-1	ASILLNEQF
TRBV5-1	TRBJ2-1	ASSPGRQGLYNEQF
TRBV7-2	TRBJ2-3	ASSLGRGGMDTQY
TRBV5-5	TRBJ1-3	ASSDSRGSSGNTIY
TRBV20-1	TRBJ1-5	SARDSSGQGTNQPQH
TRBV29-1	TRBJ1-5	SAWDSNINQPQH
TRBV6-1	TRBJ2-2	ASNRFPDTGELF
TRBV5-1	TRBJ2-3	ASSLGSLAGGTTDTQY
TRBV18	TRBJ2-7	ASSPRQGAGSYEQY
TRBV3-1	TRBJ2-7	ASSHRTSGNYEQY
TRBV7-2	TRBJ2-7	ASSLGGTEYEQY
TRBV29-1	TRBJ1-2	SVAQAINYGYT
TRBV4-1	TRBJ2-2	ASSQVNRAGELF
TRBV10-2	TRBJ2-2	ASKGTGPGELF
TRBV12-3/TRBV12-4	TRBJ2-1	ASSRYHQGRKMNEQF
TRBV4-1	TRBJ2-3	ASSQVATTGLDTQY
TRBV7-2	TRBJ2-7	ASSSEGGAYEQY